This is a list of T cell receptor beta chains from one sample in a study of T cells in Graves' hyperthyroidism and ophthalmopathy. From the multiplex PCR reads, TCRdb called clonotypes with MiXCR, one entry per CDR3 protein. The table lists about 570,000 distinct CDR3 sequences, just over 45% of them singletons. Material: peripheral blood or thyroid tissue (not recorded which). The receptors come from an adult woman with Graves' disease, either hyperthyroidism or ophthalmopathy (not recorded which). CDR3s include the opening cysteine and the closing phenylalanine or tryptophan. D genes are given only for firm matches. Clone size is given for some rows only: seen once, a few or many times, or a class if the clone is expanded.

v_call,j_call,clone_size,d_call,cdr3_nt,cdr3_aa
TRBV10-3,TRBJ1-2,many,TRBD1,TGTGCCATCGGTTCCGGACAGGGCGGGCCCGGCTACACCTTC,CAIGSGQGGPGYTF
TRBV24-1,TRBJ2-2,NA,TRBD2,TGTGCCACCAGTGATCCCGGACTAGCGGGAGTAGGTTACGACACCGGGGAGCTGTTTTTT,CATSDPGLAGVGYDTGELFF
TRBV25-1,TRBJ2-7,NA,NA,TGTGCCATCAGTGAGCTGGACAATCCACTTCTCGAGCAGTACTTC,CAISELDNPLLEQYF
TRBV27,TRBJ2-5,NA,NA,TGTGCCAGCAGGGTTGTAGGGGCGGAGACCCAGTACTTC,CASRVVGAETQYF
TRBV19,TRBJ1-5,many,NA,TGTGCCAGTAGTAACAGCAATCAGCCCCAGCATTTT,CASSNSNQPQHF
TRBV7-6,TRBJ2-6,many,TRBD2,TGTGCCAGCAGCTTAGCCGGGGGGGTCACTGAAGCTTTC,CASSLAGGVTEAF
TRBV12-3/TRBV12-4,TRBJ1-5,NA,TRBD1,TGTGCCAGCAGTGGGACAGGTCAAGAGACCCAGCATTTT,CASSGTGQETQHF
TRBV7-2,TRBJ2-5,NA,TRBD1,TGTGCCAGCAGCAACCGACAGGGGGCCCAGTACTTC,CASSNRQGAQYF
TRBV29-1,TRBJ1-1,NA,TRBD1,TGCAGCGTTGGAGGACAGGGTGATCGCTCAGGAGCTTTCTTT,CSVGGQGDRSGAFF
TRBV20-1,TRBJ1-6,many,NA,TGCAGTGCGGAAAACAGGGCTCTTTATGATTCACCCCTCCACTTT,CSAENRALYDSPLHF
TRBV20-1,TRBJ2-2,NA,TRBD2,TGCAGTGCTAGTCAAGTGGGGACTAGCGTCACCGGGGAGCTGTTTTTT,CSASQVGTSVTGELFF
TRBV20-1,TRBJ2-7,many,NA,TGCAGTGCGCCAAGAGGGGAGCAGTACTTC,CSAPRGEQYF
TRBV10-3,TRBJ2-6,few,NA,TGTGCCATCAGCTCTAACAGGGCTGGGGCCAACGTCCTGACTTTC,CAISSNRAGANVLTF
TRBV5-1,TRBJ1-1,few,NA,TGCGCCAGCAGGTATGGGGAGGGCACTGAAGCTTTCTTT,CASRYGEGTEAFF
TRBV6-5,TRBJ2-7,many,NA,TGTGCCAGCAGTTACAGAGGGTCCGAGCAGTACTTC,CASSYRGSEQYF